Listed below are T cell receptor beta chains from one sample, sequenced in a study of cytomegalovirus exposure and HLA in healthy donors. Using immunoSEQ multiplex PCR, the repertoire was profiled, and TCRdb retains in-frame clones only, with some absent. The sample includes 150,000 to 200,000 clones, 70% to 90% of them seen just once. The sequenced sample was PBMCs. Source of these receptors: a woman in her late teens or twenties in good health and CMV-seropositive. Each CDR3 is given with its conserved first and last residue. Fields, in order: J gene, V gene, D gene, clone size, CDR3 DNA, CDR3 protein. A D gene is named only where the DNA matches it firmly. Clone size, where shown, is once, few, many, or a class for clones that have expanded.

TRBJ2-1,TRBV6-5,TRBD2,.,TGTGCCAGCATCCAGGATGGGGGGGATGAGCAGTTCTTC,CASIQDGGDEQFF
TRBJ2-2,TRBV7-8,TRBD2,.,TGTGCCAGCAGCACCTGGACTAGCTCGACCGGGGAGCTGTTTTTT,CASSTWTSSTGELFF
TRBJ2-1,TRBV7-8,TRBD2,.,TGTGCCAGCAGTACCGCCGGGACTAGCGGGGGGGGGAGCTCCTACAATGAGCAGTTCTTC,CASSTAGTSGGGSSYNEQFF
TRBJ2-3,TRBV5-8,TRBD2,.,TGTGCCAGCAGCACCTCCGGGAGGAGGGCAGATACGCAGTATTTT,CASSTSGRRADTQYF
TRBJ2-7,TRBV5-1,TRBD2,.,TGCGCCAGCAGCTTGGATGGGGAGCGGGGGGCCTCCTACGAGCAGTACTTC,CASSLDGERGASYEQYF
TRBJ2-3,TRBV11-1,TRBD2,.,TGTGCCAGCGGTAGCGGGGCTCTCACAGATACGCAGTATTTT,CASGSGALTDTQYF
TRBJ1-1,TRBV25-1,TRBD1,few,TGTGCCAGCAGTGAGCGGGACAGGGGGACTGAAGCTTTCTTT,CASSERDRGTEAFF
TRBJ2-2,TRBV6-4,TRBD1,.,TGTGCCAGCAGTGCAGGGGGCGAAGGCGGGGAGCTGTTTTTT,CASSAGGEGGELFF
TRBJ2-4,TRBV19,TRBD2,.,TGTGCCAGTACAAGTGCCGCTAGCGGGGCGGGGGGTCAAAACATTCAGTACTTC,CASTSAASGAGGQNIQYF
TRBJ1-5,TRBV10-3,.,.,TGTGCCATCAGTGAGGTACTCGATCAGCCCCAGCATTTT,CAISEVLDQPQHF
TRBJ2-3,TRBV6-1,.,.,TGTGCCAGCAGTGAATGGCCCCTGAGGTCCACAGATACGCAGTATTTT,CASSEWPLRSTDTQYF
TRBJ1-4,TRBV28,.,.,TGTGCCAGCAGACCGGGGAGTAATGAAAAACTGTTTTTT,CASRPGSNEKLFF
TRBJ1-2,TRBV7-2,TRBD1,.,TGTGCCAGCAGCCCCGGGACAGCCTCTAACTATGGCTACACCTTC,CASSPGTASNYGYTF
TRBJ1-2,TRBV27,TRBD1,.,TGTGCCAGCTTGGGACAGGGGGCTAACACCTTC,CASLGQGANTF
TRBJ1-2,TRBV4-3,.,.,TGCGCCAGCAGCCAAGATAGCAGGGGTTCCTATGGCTACACCTTC,CASSQDSRGSYGYTF
TRBJ1-1,TRBV21-1,.,.,TGTGCCAGCAGCCCCCGCCAGGGACAGGTTTTAATGAACACTGAAGCTTTCTTT,CASSPRQGQVLMNTEAFF
TRBJ1-2,TRBV5-5,.,.,TGTGCCAGCAGCGAAATACAGGGTTACTATGGCTACACCTTC,CASSEIQGYYGYTF
TRBJ2-1,TRBV11-2,TRBD2,.,TGTGCCAGCAGCTTGGATTATGGTTTAGCGGGTACCAATGAGCAGTTCTTC,CASSLDYGLAGTNEQFF
TRBJ1-2,TRBV2,TRBD1,.,TGTGCCAGCAGTGTAGGTCGGACAGGCTATGGCTACACCTTC,CASSVGRTGYGYTF
TRBJ2-5,TRBV5-1,TRBD2,.,TGCGCCAGCAGCTCGAAACGCGGGGGTCCGGGGACCCAGTACTTC,CASSSKRGGPGTQYF
TRBJ1-1,TRBV7-8,.,.,TGTGCCAGCAGCTTCCTCGGGGGGGACACTGAAGCTTTCTTT,CASSFLGGDTEAFF
TRBJ1-6,TRBV27,.,.,TGTGCCAGCAGTTTATCGCCAGACTCCTATAATTCACCCCTCCACTTT,CASSLSPDSYNSPLHF
TRBJ2-2,TRBV7-9,.,once,TGTGCCAGCAGAAAAGGGGCCACCCGGTTGTTTTTT,CASRKGATRLFF
TRBJ2-7,TRBV11-3,.,.,TGTGCCAGCAGCTTACGTCAGGGCTACGAGCAGTACTTC,CASSLRQGYEQYF
TRBJ2-1,TRBV25-1,.,.,TGTGCCAGCAGTGAGGGGGCAGGGTACAATGAGCAGTTCTTC,CASSEGAGYNEQFF
TRBJ1-1,TRBV4-3,.,.,TGCGCCAGCAGCCAAGAGTGGACAGCCGATGAAGCTTTCTTT,CASSQEWTADEAFF
TRBJ2-1,TRBV19,.,.,TGTGCCAGTAGTAGGGGGCGGGTAGATAATGAGCAGTTCTTC,CASSRGRVDNEQFF
TRBJ1-2,TRBV6-1,TRBD1,.,TGTGCCAGCAGTACCCGACAGGGAGGCTATGGCTACACCTTC,CASSTRQGGYGYTF
TRBJ2-1,TRBV11-1,.,.,TGTGCCAGCAGCTTGCGTGGGGGCCTCGACGACTACAATGAGCAGTTCTTC,CASSLRGGLDDYNEQFF
TRBJ1-6,TRBV21-1,.,.,TGTGCCCCAACCACGGACAGGGTAGGGTCACCCCTCCACTTT,CAPTTDRVGSPLHF
TRBJ1-2,TRBV7-3,.,.,TGTGCCAGCAGCCCTTCACCACCCGGGGACTATGGCTACACCTTC,CASSPSPPGDYGYTF
TRBJ1-6,TRBV7-9,.,.,TGTGCCAGCAGCTTACACTCTTCGGGGTCACCCCTCCACTTT,CASSLHSSGSPLHF
TRBJ2-3,TRBV28,.,few,TGTGCCAGCAATAGGGACTTGGATACGCAGTATTTT,CASNRDLDTQYF
TRBJ2-1,TRBV11-2,TRBD2,.,TGTGCCAGCAGCACGGGGGGGCCTAGCGACAATGAGCAGTTCTTC,CASSTGGPSDNEQFF
TRBJ2-1,TRBV5-4,.,.,TGTGCCAGCAGCTCCGGGGGACAGTACAGCGATGAGCAGTTCTTC,CASSSGGQYSDEQFF
TRBJ2-1,TRBV10-2,.,.,TGCGCCAGCAGTGCAGGGTACAATGAGCAGTTCTTC,CASSAGYNEQFF
TRBJ1-5,TRBV7-9,.,.,TGTGCCAGCAGCTTAGAGTCAGGTGAACAGCCCCAGCATTTT,CASSLESGEQPQHF
TRBJ1-1,TRBV5-8,TRBD1,.,TGTGCCAGCAGCAACAGGGGTCCAGAGGCTTTCTTT,CASSNRGPEAFF
TRBJ2-4,TRBV7-9,TRBD1,.,TGTGCCAGCAGCTTTGGACAGGGAAACATTCAGTACTTC,CASSFGQGNIQYF
TRBJ2-7,TRBV6-1,.,.,TGTGCCAGCTCTTCCGGGGGAGAACCCGCCTACGAGCAGTACTTC,CASSSGGEPAYEQYF
TRBJ1-5,TRBV28,.,.,TGTGCCAGCAGTTTAAGGGAGGCCCAGCATTTT,CASSLREAQHF